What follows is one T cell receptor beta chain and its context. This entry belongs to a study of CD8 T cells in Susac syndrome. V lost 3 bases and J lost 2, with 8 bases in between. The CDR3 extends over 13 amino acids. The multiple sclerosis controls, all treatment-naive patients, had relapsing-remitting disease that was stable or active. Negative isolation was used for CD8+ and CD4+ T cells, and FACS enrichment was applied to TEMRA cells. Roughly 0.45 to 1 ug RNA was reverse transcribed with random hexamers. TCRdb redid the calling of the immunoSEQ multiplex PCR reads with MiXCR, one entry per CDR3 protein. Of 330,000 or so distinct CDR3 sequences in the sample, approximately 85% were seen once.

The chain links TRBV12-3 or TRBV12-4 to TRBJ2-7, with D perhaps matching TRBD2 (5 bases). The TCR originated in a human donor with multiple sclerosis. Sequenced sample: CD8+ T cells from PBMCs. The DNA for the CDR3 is TGTGCCAGCAGTTTTGACTACCCCTACGAGCAGTACTTC. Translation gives CASSFDYPYEQYF.